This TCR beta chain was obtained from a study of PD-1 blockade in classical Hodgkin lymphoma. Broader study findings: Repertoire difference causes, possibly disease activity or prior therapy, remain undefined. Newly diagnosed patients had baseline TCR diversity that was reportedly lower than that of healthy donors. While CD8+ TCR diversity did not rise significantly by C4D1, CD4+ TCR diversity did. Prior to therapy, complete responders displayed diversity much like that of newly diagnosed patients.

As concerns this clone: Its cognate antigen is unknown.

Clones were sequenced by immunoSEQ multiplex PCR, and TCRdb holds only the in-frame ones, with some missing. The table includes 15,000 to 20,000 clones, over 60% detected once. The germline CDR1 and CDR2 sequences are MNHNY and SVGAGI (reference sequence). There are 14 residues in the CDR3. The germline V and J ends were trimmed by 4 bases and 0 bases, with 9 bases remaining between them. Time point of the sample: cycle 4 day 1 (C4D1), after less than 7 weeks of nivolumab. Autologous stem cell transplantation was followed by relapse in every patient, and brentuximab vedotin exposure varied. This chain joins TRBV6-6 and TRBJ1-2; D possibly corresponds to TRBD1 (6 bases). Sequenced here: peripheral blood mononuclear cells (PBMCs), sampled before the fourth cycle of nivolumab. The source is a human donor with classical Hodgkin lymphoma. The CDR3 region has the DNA TGTGCCAGCAGTTTAGGGGGTTCTAACTATGGCTACACCTTC. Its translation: CASSLGGSNYGYTF.